This passage covers 29 T cell receptor beta chains from one sample sequenced in a study of T cell responses to AZD1222 COVID-19 vaccine. Libraries were prepared by immunoSEQ multiplex PCR; TCRdb keeps only in-frame clonotypes and omits some of them. The sample holds 200,000 to 250,000 clones, roughly 94% seen once. Sequencing was performed on peripheral blood, taken 28 days after the second dose of the MenACWY control vaccine. These receptor sequences come from an adult who received the MenACWY meningococcal vaccine as a control.

In nucleotides, the CDR3 is TGTGCCAGCAGCGTCGGGGCCGGTGAAAAACTGTTTTTT. Protein product: CASSVGAGEKLFF. The chain has TRBV13 and TRBJ1-4, with D maybe TRBD1 (5 bases). The V end was cut by 5 bases, the J end by 7 bases, with 11 bases between. The CDR3 loop spans 13 amino acids. CDR1 is PRHDT, CDR2 FYEKMQ, per germline (reference sequence).

The V and J genes are TRBV9 and TRBJ2-1; TRBD1 aligns across 7 bases. CDR1 SGDLS and CDR2 YYNGEE come from the germline V gene. The CDR3 has 13 amino acids. Losses at the gene ends were 3 bases for V and 7 bases for J; bases not matched to a gene: 4. Written as DNA, the CDR3 is TGTGCCAGCAGCGCCGGACAGGCGAATGAGCAGTTCTTC. It is translated as CASSAGQANEQFF.

This chain links TRBV14 with TRBJ2-2; D assignment may be TRBD1 or TRBD2 (6 bases each). V was pared by 1 base and J by 5 bases, with 14 bases between. CDR1 is SGHDN and CDR2 is FVKESK in the germline V gene. There are 16 residues in the CDR3. The CDR3 sequence is CASSQGGGRRTGELFF. As DNA, the CDR3 is TGTGCCAGCAGCCAAGGTGGGGGGCGGAGGACCGGGGAGCTGTTTTTT.

About this clone: Other DNA sequences of this sample code for an identical CDR3. The J gene is TRBJ1-2, the V gene TRBV7-2; D gene uncertain. The germline V gene has CDR1 SGHTA and CDR2 FQGNSA. The CDR3 consists of 13 residues. V was pared by 1 base and J by 2 bases, with 5 bases between. DNA of the CDR3: TGTGCCAGCAGCTTAGGGCAGAACTATGGCTACACCTTC. This codes for CASSLGQNYGYTF.

The rearrangement joins TRBV29-1 to TRBJ1-2, with a tentative D call TRBD1 (6 bases). Trimming stripped 3 bases from V and 4 bases from J, with 9 bases between. The CDR3 is 12 residues long. The V gene's germline CDR1 is SQVTM and CDR2 ANQGSEA. CDR3 loop: CSVEDRLYGYTF. The DNA for the CDR3 is TGCAGCGTTGAGGACAGACTCTATGGCTACACCTTC.

The rearrangement joins TRBV3-1 (or the pseudogene TRBV3-2) to TRBJ2-7, with 9 bases lining up with TRBD1. The V gene's germline CDR1 is LGHDT and CDR2 YNNKEL (reference sequence). CDR3 length: 12 residues. J was trimmed by 5 bases and V by 5 bases; bases with no gene match: 1. Here the CDR3 reads CASSGQGHEQYF. Written as DNA, the CDR3 is TGTGCCAGCAGCGGACAGGGGCACGAGCAGTACTTC.

The rearrangement links TRBV9 to TRBJ1-5; 8 positions agree with TRBD1. This CDR3 spans 14 amino acids. Germline CDR1 is SGDLS and CDR2 is YYNGEE. Unmatched junction bases numbered 7, after V lost 3 bases and J lost 8 bases. CDR3 DNA sequence: TGTGCCAGCAGCGCTTGGGACAGGTGGGAGCCCCAGCATTTT. Its translation: CASSAWDRWEPQHF.

The chain links TRBV7-9 to TRBJ1-6; D is unclear. CDR3 length equals 15 residues. CDR1 and CDR2 (germline): SEHNR, FQNEAQ (reference sequence). Trimming removed 6 bases from V and 4 bases from J, with 13 bases in between. The CDR3, as DNA: TGTGCCAGCAGTCAAAGCGGGAGTTATAATTCACCCCTCCACTTT. Its translation: CASSQSGSYNSPLHF.

This sequence joins TRBV6-5 and TRBJ1-1; maybe TRBD1 (5 bases). The germline CDR1 and CDR2 sequences are MNHEY and SVGAGI. The ends were cut back, 4 bases at V and 5 bases at J, with 11 bases in the middle. The CDR3 spans 13 residues. The CDR3 reads CASSFEGRTEAFF. In DNA form, the CDR3 reads TGTGCCAGCAGTTTCGAGGGGCGGACTGAAGCTTTCTTT.

This sequence joins TRBV6-1 and TRBJ2-7; D may be TRBD1 (5 bases). CDR1 MNHNS and CDR2 SASEGT come from the germline V gene. Trimming left V 2 bases short and J 6 bases short, with 11 bases between. The CDR3 is 13 residues long. CDR3 nucleotides: TGTGCCAGCAGTGAACTGGGGCTTGGCGAGCAGTACTTC. Its protein product is CASSELGLGEQYF.

CDR3 DNA sequence: TGTGCCAGCACATTGGGGATCGGCAGCGGGAGGGGACAGTTCTTC. This sequence encodes CASTLGIGSGRGQFF. This chain uses TRBV5-4 with TRBJ2-1; TRBD2 matches 10 bases. J was trimmed by 13 bases and V by 6 bases; bases with no gene match: 16. Germline V gene data show CDR1 as SGHNT and CDR2 as YYREEE (reference sequence). CDR3 length: 15 amino acids.

The chain couples TRBV14 to TRBJ2-1, with unresolved D. V was trimmed by 0 bases and J by 3 bases, leaving 9 bases between them. The CDR3 loop spans 15 amino acids. Germline values: CDR1 SGHDN, CDR2 FVKESK. This CDR3 reads CASSQDLSFYNEQFF. CDR3 DNA sequence: TGTGCCAGCAGCCAAGATCTGAGTTTCTACAATGAGCAGTTCTTC.

The chain uses TRBV4-1 and TRBJ1-2, with 8 bases lining up with TRBD1. The CDR3 contains 15 residues. The J segment lost 4 bases and the V segment lost 4 bases, leaving 8 bases of the junction unmatched. Germline CDR1 MGHRA, CDR2 YSYEKL. This CDR3 is CASSRETGGAYGYTF. As DNA, the CDR3 is TGCGCCAGCAGCCGGGAAACAGGGGGTGCCTATGGCTACACCTTC.

This clone was counted a single time. DNA of the CDR3: TGTGCCAGCAGTTTAATATCTCTCGACGAGCAGTACTTC. This gives the protein CASSLISLDEQYF. The V gene is TRBV12-3 or TRBV12-4, the J gene TRBJ2-7; D is unresolved. Trimming left V 2 bases short and J 5 bases short, with 10 bases between. This CDR3 is built from 13 residues.

The chain couples TRBV27 to TRBJ1-2; 9 bases agree with TRBD1. Germline CDR1 MNHEY, CDR2 SMNVEV (reference sequence). This CDR3 region has 16 residues. V was clipped by 5 bases and J by 8 bases; unmatched bases: 15. DNA for the CDR3: TGTGCCAGCAGTACTACGATAACAGGGGGCGCTGGGGGCTACACCTTC. Translation gives CASSTTITGGAGGYTF.

The chain recombines TRBV7-8 with TRBJ1-6; the D gene is possibly TRBD1 (5 bases). Trimming took 7 bases from V and 10 from J, leaving 17 bases between them. CDR3 length: 14 residues. Germline V lookup: CDR1 SGHVS, CDR2 FQNEAQ. This CDR3 is CASTQGTIGSPLHF. In DNA form, the CDR3 reads TGTGCCAGCACCCAGGGTACAATAGGCTCACCCCTCCACTTT.

The chain joins TRBV15 to TRBJ2-7; TRBD1 matches 7 bases. The CDR3 sequence is 15 residues long. Germline V CDR1 and CDR2: LNHNV, YYDKDF (reference sequence). V shed 5 bases and J 4 bases; nucleotides not matched to a gene: 11. The CDR3 DNA reads TGTGCCACCAGCCCCCCGGGGACAGTTTATTACGAGCAGTACTTC. Residues: CATSPPGTVYYEQYF.

The rearrangement joins TRBV19 to TRBJ2-3; 7 bases are shared with TRBD2. V gave up 0 bases and J gave up 5 bases; unmatched junction bases: 5. This CDR3 is 15 amino acids long. The germline V gene encodes CDR1 LNHDA and CDR2 SQIVND (reference sequence). The CDR3 loop reads CASSIDGGGGDTQYF. The CDR3 DNA is TGTGCCAGTAGTATAGATGGCGGGGGTGGAGATACGCAGTATTTT. The whole variable domain, remainder taken from reference TRBV19 and TRBJ2-3, is DGGITQSPKYLFRKEGQNVTLSCEQNLNHDAMYWYRQDPGQGLRLIYYSQIVNDFQKGDIAEGYSVSREKKESFPLTVTSAQKNPTAFYLCASSIDGGGGDTQYFGPGTRLTVL.

This chain joins TRBV11-2 and TRBJ2-7; TRBD2 aligns across 7 bases. Germline trimming cut 5 bases from V and 6 bases from J; bases unmatched to any gene: 13. The germline V gene has CDR1 SGHAT and CDR2 FQNNGV. The length of the CDR3 is 15 residues. CDR3 DNA: TGTGCCAGCAGCCCGGGACTACTCATTGGGCGCGAGCAGTACTTC. This gives the protein CASSPGLLIGREQYF. Variable domain in full (rest from reference TRBV11-2 and TRBJ2-7): EAGVAQSPRYKIIEKRQSVAFWCNPISGHATLYWYQQILGQGPKLLIQFQNNGVVDDSQLPKDRFSAERLKGVDSTLKIQPAKLEDSAVYLCASSPGLLIGREQYFGPGTRLTVT.

The gene calls are TRBV7-8 and TRBJ1-6, with D unclear. The V gene's germline CDR1 is SGHVS and CDR2 FQNEAQ. V lost 6 bases to trimming and J lost 11 bases, with 14 bases between them. The CDR3 runs 13 residues. The CDR3 coding sequence is TGTGCCAGCAGTGACCCCCCTCCGACACCCCTCCACTTT. It codes for CASSDPPPTPLHF.

V usage is TRBV7-2 and J usage is TRBJ2-2, with D perhaps TRBD2 (5 bases). The CDR3 is made up of 18 amino acids. CDR1 SGHTA and CDR2 FQGNSA come from the germline V gene. V shed 1 base and J shed 0 bases, with 15 bases lying between them. The CDR3 DNA reads TGTGCCAGCAGCTTAGTGCGCCGGGGTCCGACGAACACCGGGGAGCTGTTTTTT. It encodes CASSLVRRGPTNTGELFF.

The chain couples TRBV7-8 to TRBJ1-1; 9 bases map to TRBD1. With V trimmed by 5 bases and J by 3 bases, 13 bases remained unmatched. CDR1 is SGHVS and CDR2 is FQNEAQ in the germline V gene. This CDR3 spans 17 amino acids. The CDR3 DNA reads as TGTGCCAGCAGCGTTTACAGGGGGCGAGCTGGTTACACTGAAGCTTTCTTT. Its protein is CASSVYRGRAGYTEAFF.

The rearrangement joins TRBV3-1 (or the pseudogene TRBV3-2) to TRBJ2-7; D not certain. The CDR3 has 14 residues. From germline, CDR1 is LGHDT and CDR2 YNNKEL (reference sequence). Trimming cost V 0 bases and J 3 bases, with 9 bases left between them. CDR3 sequence: CASSQEVSHYEQYF. CDR3 bases: TGTGCCAGCAGCCAAGAGGTCAGCCACTACGAGCAGTACTTC.

This clone was seen just once. The chain carries TRBV11-3 and TRBJ2-3; 10 bases agree with TRBD2. In germline, CDR1 is SGHNT, CDR2 YENEEA. The length of the CDR3 is 15 residues. Trimming cost V 5 bases and J 1 base; bases outside gene matches: 3. As DNA, the CDR3 is TGTGCCAGCAGCCGCGGGACTAGCGGCACAGATACGCAGTATTTT. As protein: CASSRGTSGTDTQYF.

J is TRBJ2-5 and V is TRBV5-1; 9 bases line up with TRBD1. V shed 0 bases and J 5 bases; nucleotides not matched to a gene: 8. This CDR3 has 16 residues. The germline gives CDR1 SGHRS, CDR2 YFSETQ. The CDR3, as DNA: TGCGCCAGCAGCTTGGTGGGGACAGGGAATGGGGAGACCCAGTACTTC. Translation gives CASSLVGTGNGETQYF.

The chain links TRBV7-9 to TRBJ2-1; 10 bases are a match to TRBD1. This CDR3 region has 13 residues. The trim removed 4 bases at V and 6 bases at J, leaving 0 bases unmatched. The germline gives CDR1 SEHNR, CDR2 FQNEAQ (reference sequence). The CDR3 DNA reads as TGTGCCAGCAGCTGGGACAGGGGCAATGAGCAGTTCTTC. Protein product: CASSWDRGNEQFF.

The chain couples TRBV28 to TRBJ1-2, with D tentatively TRBD1 (5 bases). This CDR3 region has 12 residues. CDR1 MDHEN and CDR2 SYDVKM come from the germline V gene. The CDR3 reads CAISAGYYGYTF. The DNA of the CDR3 is TGTGCGATATCAGCAGGGTACTATGGCTACACCTTC.

The chain combines TRBV4-1 with TRBJ1-1, with 10 bases lining up with TRBD1. Losses at the gene ends were 2 bases for V and 2 bases for J; bases not matched to a gene: 11. CDR1 and CDR2 (germline): MGHRA, YSYEKL. This CDR3 comprises 18 residues. CDR3 sequence (DNA): TGCGCCAGCAGCCAAAATCGGGGACAGGGGCTTCTAAACACTGAAGCTTTCTTT. Translation gives CASSQNRGQGLLNTEAFF.

V usage is TRBV6-5 and J usage is TRBJ2-6, with no clear D. Germline V gene lookup returns CDR1 MNHEY and CDR2 SVGAGI. V shed 1 base and J shed 0 bases, with 1 base lying between them. The CDR3 has 14 amino acids. The CDR3 sequence: CASSYYSGANVLTF. DNA for the CDR3: TGTGCCAGCAGTTACTACTCTGGGGCCAACGTCCTGACTTTC.